This T cell receptor beta chain was captured by sequencing in a study of blood T cell repertoires in COVID-19. Study-wide background: Spain, Italy and the United States supplied samples that represented acute and convalescent COVID-19. The cDNA or gDNA used as material had been derived from T cells, B-cell-depleted T cells, or PBMCs.

Deletions cut 7 bases from V and 11 bases from J, with 15 bases between. This CDR3 is built from 12 residues. The authors' processing: Researchers report that nucleated cell counts were estimated from reference gene primer amplification. Generated by immunoSEQ multiplex PCR, the TCRdb table keeps only in-frame clones and is missing some. V and J calls and clone size come straight from that table; D and trimming were deduced from the DNA. The data hold over 85,000 clones, with approximately 88% observed a single time. The TCR sequence derives from a human donor in a cohort sampled during active COVID-19. V gene TRBV12-3 or TRBV12-4 combines with J gene TRBJ1-5, with D possibly matching TRBD1 (6 bases). Sequences were obtained from peripheral blood. CDR3 sequence reads: CASTREGVAQHF. The CDR3, as DNA: TGTGCCAGCACCCGGGAGGGGGTAGCCCAGCATTTT.